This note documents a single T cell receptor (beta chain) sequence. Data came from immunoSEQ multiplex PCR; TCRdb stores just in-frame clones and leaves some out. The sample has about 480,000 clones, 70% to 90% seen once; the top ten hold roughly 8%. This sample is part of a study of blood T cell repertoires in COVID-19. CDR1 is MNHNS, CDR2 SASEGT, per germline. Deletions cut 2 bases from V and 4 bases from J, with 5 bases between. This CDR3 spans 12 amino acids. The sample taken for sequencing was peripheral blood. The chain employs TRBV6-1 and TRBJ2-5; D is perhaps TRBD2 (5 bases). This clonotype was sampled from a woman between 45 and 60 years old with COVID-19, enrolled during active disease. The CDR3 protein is CASSELAETQYF. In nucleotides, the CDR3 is TGTGCCAGCAGTGAACTAGCAGAGACCCAGTACTTC.